These T cell receptor beta chains were read from a single sample in a study of long-term antiretroviral therapy in people with HIV. Repertoires were generated with immunoSEQ multiplex PCR, while TCRdb's copy carries only in-frame clones and drops some. The table includes about 20,000 clones, approximately 81% detected once. The source material was unsorted PBMCs, sampled 2.4 years after starting antiretroviral therapy. The source of these receptors is a man aged 40-55 years with HIV. Each CDR3 is given with its conserved first and last residue. Each record gives: clone size, V gene, D gene, J gene, CDR3 protein, CDR3 DNA. The D gene is left open where the match is weak. Some rows mark clone size as missing; the rest say once, few, many or name a class of expanded clone.

-	TRBV9	-	TRBJ1-4	CASTPTGATNEKLFF	TGTGCCAGCACTCCTACTGGGGCAACTAATGAAAAACTGTTTTTT
-	TRBV4-3	-	TRBJ2-3	CASSQVVRGMTDTQYF	TGCGCCAGCAGCCAAGTAGTGCGAGGGATGACAGATACGCAGTATTTT
-	TRBV5-4	TRBD1	TRBJ1-4	CASSQTGETEKLFF	TGTGCCAGCAGCCAGACAGGGGAAACTGAAAAACTGTTTTTT
-	TRBV29-1	-	TRBJ2-2	CSVALPGELFF	TGCAGCGTTGCTCTCCCCGGGGAGCTGTTTTTT
-	TRBV5-4	-	TRBJ1-2	CASSSRGRNYGYTF	TGTGCCAGCAGCTCCAGGGGTCGGAACTATGGCTACACCTTC
-	TRBV4-3	-	TRBJ2-7	CASSQDPAGNSYEQYF	TGCGCCAGCAGCCAAGATCCGGCGGGTAACTCCTACGAGCAGTACTTC
-	TRBV28	-	TRBJ1-1	CASSPTGLNTEAFF	TGTGCCAGCAGCCCGACAGGCCTGAACACTGAAGCTTTCTTT
-	TRBV5-1	-	TRBJ2-3	CASSLSGANTQYF	TGCGCCAGCAGCTTGAGCGGTGCGAATACGCAGTATTTT
-	TRBV6-6	-	TRBJ1-3	CASSRDTASGNTIYF	TGTGCCAGCTCCCGAGACACGGCCTCTGGAAACACCATATATTTT
few	TRBV5-4	-	TRBJ1-2	CASSLSRDYGYTF	TGTGCCAGCAGCTTATCGCGGGACTATGGCTACACCTTC
-	TRBV21-1	-	TRBJ2-7	CASSKGGSYEQYF	TGTGCCAGCAGCAAAGGCGGGTCCTACGAGCAGTACTTC
once	TRBV6-6	-	TRBJ1-4	CASSYSVEGSREKLFF	TGTGCCAGCAGTTACTCGGTGGAGGGGAGCCGGGAAAAACTGTTTTTT
-	TRBV9	-	TRBJ2-1	CASSVFAAEAYNEQFF	TGTGCCAGCAGCGTATTTGCAGCGGAGGCCTACAATGAGCAGTTCTTC
-	TRBV7-9	TRBD1	TRBJ2-7	CASSQTGTGLDEQYF	TGTGCCAGCAGCCAAACCGGGACAGGGTTGGATGAGCAGTACTTC
once	TRBV5-1	TRBD2	TRBJ2-1	CASSFSGGDYNEQFF	TGCGCCAGCAGCTTTAGCGGGGGAGACTACAATGAGCAGTTCTTC
once	TRBV6-1	-	TRBJ1-2	CASSEGINSGYTF	TGTGCCAGCAGTGAGGGAATCAACTCTGGCTACACCTTC
-	TRBV28	-	TRBJ1-5	CASTFSTVGSQPQHF	TGTGCCAGCACCTTCTCGACAGTTGGGAGTCAGCCCCAGCATTTT
-	TRBV7-2	-	TRBJ2-7	CASSLTRWANEQYF	TGTGCCAGCAGCTTAACCCGTTGGGCCAACGAGCAGTACTTC
-	TRBV19	TRBD1	TRBJ1-4	CASQSGGEKLFF	TGTGCCAGCCAATCAGGGGGTGAAAAACTGTTTTTT
-	TRBV18	-	TRBJ1-3	CASSPLYQPRSSGNTIYF	TGTGCCAGCTCACCACTCTATCAGCCCCGGAGCTCTGGAAACACCATATATTTT
-	TRBV10-1	TRBD2	TRBJ2-2	CASSEAGLGELFF	TGCGCCAGCAGTGAAGCGGGACTCGGGGAGCTGTTTTTT
-	TRBV7-9	-	TRBJ1-5	CASSLEEQEGQPQHF	TGTGCCAGCAGCTTAGAGGAACAGGAGGGTCAGCCCCAGCATTTT
-	TRBV15	-	TRBJ2-2	CATSARGQETGELFF	TGTGCCACCAGCGCCCGGGGCCAGGAGACCGGGGAGCTGTTTTTT
-	TRBV6-5	-	TRBJ1-1	CASSYSRGTEAFF	TGTGCCAGCAGTTACTCGAGGGGTACTGAAGCTTTCTTT
-	TRBV6-1	-	TRBJ2-7	CASSVQGAGSGYEQYF	TGTGCCAGCAGTGTACAAGGAGCCGGGAGTGGATACGAGCAGTACTTC
-	TRBV2	-	TRBJ1-1	CASSVWGMNTEAFF	TGTGCCAGCAGTGTTTGGGGTATGAACACTGAAGCTTTCTTT
-	TRBV6-6	-	TRBJ1-2	CASSYVGDNYGYTF	TGTGCCAGCAGTTACGTGGGGGACAACTATGGCTACACCTTC
-	TRBV4-3	TRBD1	TRBJ2-7	CASSQVGQGSYEQYF	TGCGCCAGCAGCCAGGTTGGACAGGGTTCCTACGAGCAGTACTTC
few	TRBV21-1	-	TRBJ1-2	CASYRANYGYTF	TGTGCCAGTTACCGGGCTAACTATGGCTACACCTTC
-	TRBV6-5	-	TRBJ2-7	CASSPQRSSYEQYF	TGTGCCAGCAGTCCCCAGAGGAGCTCCTACGAGCAGTACTTC
-	TRBV14	-	TRBJ2-3	CASSPTGLPRTDTQYF	TGTGCCAGCAGCCCAACTGGCTTACCTCGCACAGATACGCAGTATTTT
-	TRBV7-9	-	TRBJ1-2	CASSSQGTAYTF	TGTGCCAGCAGCTCACAGGGAACGGCCTACACCTTC
-	TRBV6-1	TRBD1	TRBJ1-5	CASSELGQGAGQPQHF	TGTGCCAGCAGTGAATTGGGGCAGGGGGCCGGTCAGCCCCAGCATTTT
-	TRBV29-1	-	TRBJ2-1	CSARSVGLNEQFF	TGCAGCGCCCGATCAGTGGGCCTCAATGAGCAGTTCTTC
-	TRBV10-2	TRBD2	TRBJ2-1	CASTLGLAGNNEQFF	TGCGCCAGCACCCTGGGGCTAGCGGGGAACAATGAGCAGTTCTTC
-	TRBV1	-	TRBJ2-1	CTSSPSASGRADNEQFF	TGCACCAGCAGCCCTTCTGCAAGCGGGAGGGCCGACAATGAGCAGTTCTTC
-	TRBV6-5	TRBD1	TRBJ2-7	CASSYGTGTSYEQYF	TGTGCCAGCAGTTATGGGACAGGGACCTCCTACGAGCAGTACTTC
-	TRBV13	-	TRBJ1-3	CASSLGWGRSSGNTIYF	TGTGCCAGCAGCTTAGGGTGGGGCAGAAGCTCTGGAAACACCATATATTTT
-	TRBV10-3	-	TRBJ2-2	CAISDGDHTGELFF	TGTGCCATCAGTGATGGAGACCACACCGGGGAGCTGTTTTTT
few	TRBV7-2	-	TRBJ1-6	CASSLPQGSGNSPLHF	TGTGCCAGCAGCTTACCGCAGGGGTCGGGGAATTCACCCCTCCACTTT